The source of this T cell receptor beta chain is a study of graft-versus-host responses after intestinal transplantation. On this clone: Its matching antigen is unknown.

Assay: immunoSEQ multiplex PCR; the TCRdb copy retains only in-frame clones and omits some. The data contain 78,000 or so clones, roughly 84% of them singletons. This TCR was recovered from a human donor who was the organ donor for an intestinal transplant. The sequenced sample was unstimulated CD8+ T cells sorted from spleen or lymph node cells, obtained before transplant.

The CDR3 DNA sequence: TGTGCCAGCAGTGAATTAACAGAGAACTATGGCTACACCTTC. It is translated as CASSELTENYGYTF. The chain links TRBV25-1 to TRBJ1-2; D uncertain. V was pared by 1 base and J by 2 bases, with 8 bases between. In germline, CDR1 is MGHDK, CDR2 SYGVNS. The CDR3 is 14 residues long.